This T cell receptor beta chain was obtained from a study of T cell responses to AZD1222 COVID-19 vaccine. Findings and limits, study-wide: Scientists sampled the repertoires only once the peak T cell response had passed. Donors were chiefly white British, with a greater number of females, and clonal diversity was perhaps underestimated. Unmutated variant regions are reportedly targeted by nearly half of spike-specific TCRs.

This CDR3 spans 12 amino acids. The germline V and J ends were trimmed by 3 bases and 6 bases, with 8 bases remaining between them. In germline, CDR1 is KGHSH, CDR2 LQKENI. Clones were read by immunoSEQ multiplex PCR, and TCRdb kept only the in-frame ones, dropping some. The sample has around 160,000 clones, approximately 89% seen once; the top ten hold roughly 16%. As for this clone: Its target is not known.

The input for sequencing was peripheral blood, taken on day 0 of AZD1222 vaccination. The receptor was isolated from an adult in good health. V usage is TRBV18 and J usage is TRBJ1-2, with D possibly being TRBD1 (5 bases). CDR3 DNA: TGTGCCAGCTCACCCAGGGCGGATGGCTACACCTTC. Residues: CASSPRADGYTF.